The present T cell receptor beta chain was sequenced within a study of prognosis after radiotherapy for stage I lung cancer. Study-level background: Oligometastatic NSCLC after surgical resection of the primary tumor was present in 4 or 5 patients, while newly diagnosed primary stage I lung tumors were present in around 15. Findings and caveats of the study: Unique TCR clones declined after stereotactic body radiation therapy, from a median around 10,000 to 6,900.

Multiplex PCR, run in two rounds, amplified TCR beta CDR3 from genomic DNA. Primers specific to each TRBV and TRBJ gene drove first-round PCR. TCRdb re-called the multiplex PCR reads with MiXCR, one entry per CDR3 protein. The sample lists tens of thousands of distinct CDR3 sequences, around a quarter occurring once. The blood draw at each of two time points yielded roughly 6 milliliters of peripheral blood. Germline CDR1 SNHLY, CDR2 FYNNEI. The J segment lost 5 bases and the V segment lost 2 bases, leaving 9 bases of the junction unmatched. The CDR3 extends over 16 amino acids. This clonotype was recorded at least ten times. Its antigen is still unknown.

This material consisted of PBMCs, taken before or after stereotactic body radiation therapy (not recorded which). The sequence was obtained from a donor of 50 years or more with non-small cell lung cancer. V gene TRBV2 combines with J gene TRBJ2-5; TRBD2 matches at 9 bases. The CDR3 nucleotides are TGTGCCAGCAGTGAACCCACAGGACTAGCGCCGGAGACCCAGTACTTC. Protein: CASSEPTGLAPETQYF.